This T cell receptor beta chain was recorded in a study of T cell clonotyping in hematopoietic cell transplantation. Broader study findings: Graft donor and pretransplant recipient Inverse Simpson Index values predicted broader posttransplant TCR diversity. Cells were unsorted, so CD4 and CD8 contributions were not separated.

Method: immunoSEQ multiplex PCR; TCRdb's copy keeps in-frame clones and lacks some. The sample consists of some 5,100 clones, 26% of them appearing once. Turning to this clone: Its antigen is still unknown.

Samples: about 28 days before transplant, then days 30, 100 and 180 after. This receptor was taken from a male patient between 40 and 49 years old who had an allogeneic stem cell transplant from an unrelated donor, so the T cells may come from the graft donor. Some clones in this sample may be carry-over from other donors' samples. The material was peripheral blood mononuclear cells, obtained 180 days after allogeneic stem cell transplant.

For the CDR3, the DNA is TGTGCCTGGTCCCATCTACTGTACAATGAGCAGTTCTTC. Residues: CAWSHLLYNEQFF. The chain has TRBV30 and TRBJ2-1; D unresolved. V was pared by 5 bases and J by 4 bases, with 12 bases between. Per germline, CDR1 GTSNPN and CDR2 SVGIG (reference sequence). The CDR3 contains 13 residues.